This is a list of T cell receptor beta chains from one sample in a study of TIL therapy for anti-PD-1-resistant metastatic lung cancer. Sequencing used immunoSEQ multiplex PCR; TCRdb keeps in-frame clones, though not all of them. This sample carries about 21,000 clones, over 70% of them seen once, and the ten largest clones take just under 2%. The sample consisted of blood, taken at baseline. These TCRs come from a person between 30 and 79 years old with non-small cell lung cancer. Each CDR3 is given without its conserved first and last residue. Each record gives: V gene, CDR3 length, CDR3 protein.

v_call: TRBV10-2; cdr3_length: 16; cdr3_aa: ASSESRLAGAHTGELF
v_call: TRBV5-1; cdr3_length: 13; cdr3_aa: ASSTAGLVTSEQF
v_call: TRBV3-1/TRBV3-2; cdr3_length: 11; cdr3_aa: ASSQELSGVQY
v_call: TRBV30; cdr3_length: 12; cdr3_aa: AWCKQGGYETQY
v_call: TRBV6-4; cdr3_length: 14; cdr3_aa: ASSASLAGGPDTQY
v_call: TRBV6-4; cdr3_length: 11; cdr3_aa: ASSGQPRDTQY
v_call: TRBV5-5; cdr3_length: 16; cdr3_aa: ASSWWVGRKAGGETQY
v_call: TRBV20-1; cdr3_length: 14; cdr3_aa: SASYAGGAFTDTQY
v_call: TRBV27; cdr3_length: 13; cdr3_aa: ASTRRGALDNEQF
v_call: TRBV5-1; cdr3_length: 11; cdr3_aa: ASSLGTGEGYT
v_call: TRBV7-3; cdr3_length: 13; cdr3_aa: ASSPRPGGQETQY
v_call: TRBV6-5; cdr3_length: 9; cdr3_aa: ASSYGVGQY
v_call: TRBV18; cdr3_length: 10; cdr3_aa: ASSAWQGTLH
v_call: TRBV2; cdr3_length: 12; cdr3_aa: ASRGVNGGHPAF
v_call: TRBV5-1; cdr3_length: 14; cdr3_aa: ASSLGRTPLNTEAF
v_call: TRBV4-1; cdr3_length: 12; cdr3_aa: ASSQGDSRGGYT
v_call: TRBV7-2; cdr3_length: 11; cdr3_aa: ASSLKGNSPLH
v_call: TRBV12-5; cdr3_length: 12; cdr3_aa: ASIGGSSYNEQF
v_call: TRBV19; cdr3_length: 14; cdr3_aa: ASSTYRDSGQETQY
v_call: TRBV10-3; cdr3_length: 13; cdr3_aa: AISESGTVNEKLF
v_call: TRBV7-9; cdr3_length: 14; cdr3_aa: ASSLARGFANEKLF
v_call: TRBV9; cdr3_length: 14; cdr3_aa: ASSVELAGVTDTQY
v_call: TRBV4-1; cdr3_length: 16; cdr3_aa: ASSQANFVGGTNTEAF
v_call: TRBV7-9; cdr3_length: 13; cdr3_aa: ASSPQQGIFETQY
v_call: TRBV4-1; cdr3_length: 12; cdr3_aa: ASSQQGDGTEAF
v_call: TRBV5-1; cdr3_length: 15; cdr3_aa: ASSLGVSVSSYNEQF
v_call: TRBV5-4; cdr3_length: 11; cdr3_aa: ASKLTGNTEAF
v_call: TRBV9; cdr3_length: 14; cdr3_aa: ASSSARGQLNTEAF
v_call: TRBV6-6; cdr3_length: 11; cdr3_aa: ASSYGGINEQF
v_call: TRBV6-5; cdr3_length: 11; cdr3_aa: ASSYVGPGGYT
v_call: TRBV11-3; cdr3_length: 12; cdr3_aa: ASSWTSGSETQY
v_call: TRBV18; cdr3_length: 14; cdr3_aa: ASSRSRSGGQETQY
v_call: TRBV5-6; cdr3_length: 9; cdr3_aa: ASSGRGRFF
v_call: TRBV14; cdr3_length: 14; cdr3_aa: ASSLHPGTGNYEQY
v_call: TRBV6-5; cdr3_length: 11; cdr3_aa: ASSISKHNEQF
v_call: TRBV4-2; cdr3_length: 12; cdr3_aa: ASSQGQREGEQY
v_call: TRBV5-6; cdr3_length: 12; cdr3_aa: ASSSGQGGETQY
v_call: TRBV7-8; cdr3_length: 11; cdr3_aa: ASSAREKTEQF
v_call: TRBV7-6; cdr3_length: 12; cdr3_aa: ASSLGLEVNEQF
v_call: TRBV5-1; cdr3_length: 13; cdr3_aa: ASSLAGTGSEKLF
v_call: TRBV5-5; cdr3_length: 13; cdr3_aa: ASTHSGGVVGEQF
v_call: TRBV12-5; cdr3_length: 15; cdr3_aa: ASVLGLTSDFTDTQY
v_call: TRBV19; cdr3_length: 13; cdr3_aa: ASSIAGTGGEKLF
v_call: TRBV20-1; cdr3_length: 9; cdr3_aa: SAKTSYEQY
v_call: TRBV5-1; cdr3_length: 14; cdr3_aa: ASSLAPSGIGETQY
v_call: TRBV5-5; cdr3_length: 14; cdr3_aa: ASSLALAGGRETQY
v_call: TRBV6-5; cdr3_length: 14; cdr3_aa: ASSYWLGGQPDTQY
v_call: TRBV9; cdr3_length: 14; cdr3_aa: ASSVASGAENEKLF
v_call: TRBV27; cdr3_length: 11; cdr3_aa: ASTPRGGRPQH
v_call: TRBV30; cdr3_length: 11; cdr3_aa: AWRTGVMSGLF
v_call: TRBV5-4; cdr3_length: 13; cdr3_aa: ASSSSFSGEETQY
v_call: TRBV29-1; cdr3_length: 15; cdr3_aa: SHQGGTRVDGSTEAF
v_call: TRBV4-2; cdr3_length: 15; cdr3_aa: ASSQDLSGRARNEQF
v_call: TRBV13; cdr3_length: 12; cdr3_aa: ASSLPSEMSPLH
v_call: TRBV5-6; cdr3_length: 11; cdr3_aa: ASSGTGRDIQY
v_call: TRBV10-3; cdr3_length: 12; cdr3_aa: AISDPTLNQPQH
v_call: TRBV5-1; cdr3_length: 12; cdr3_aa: ASSPTGGEDTQY